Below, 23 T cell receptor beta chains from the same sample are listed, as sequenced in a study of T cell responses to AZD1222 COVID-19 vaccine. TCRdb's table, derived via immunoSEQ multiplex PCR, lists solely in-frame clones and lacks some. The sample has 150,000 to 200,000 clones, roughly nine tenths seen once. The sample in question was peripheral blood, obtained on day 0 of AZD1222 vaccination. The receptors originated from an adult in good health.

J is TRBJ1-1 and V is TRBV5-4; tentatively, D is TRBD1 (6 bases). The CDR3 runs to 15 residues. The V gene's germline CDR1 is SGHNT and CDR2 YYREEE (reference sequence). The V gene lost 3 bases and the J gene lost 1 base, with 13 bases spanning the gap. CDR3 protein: CASSWRGGTNTEAFF. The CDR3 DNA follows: TGTGCCAGCAGCTGGCGGGGGGGCACGAACACTGAAGCTTTCTTT. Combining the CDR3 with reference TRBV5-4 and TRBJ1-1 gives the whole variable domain ETGVTQSPTHLIKTRGQQVTLRCSSQSGHNTVSWYQQALGQGPQFIFQYYREEENGRGNFPPRFSGLQFPNYSSELNVNALELDDSALYLCASSWRGGTNTEAFFGQGTRLTVV.

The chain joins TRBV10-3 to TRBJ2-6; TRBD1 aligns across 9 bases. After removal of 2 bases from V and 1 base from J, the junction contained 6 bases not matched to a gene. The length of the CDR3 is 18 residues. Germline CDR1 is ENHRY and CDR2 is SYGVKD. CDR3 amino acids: CAISEHGTGRSGANVLTF. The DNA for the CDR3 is TGTGCCATCAGTGAGCACGGGACAGGGCGGTCTGGGGCCAACGTCCTGACTTTC.

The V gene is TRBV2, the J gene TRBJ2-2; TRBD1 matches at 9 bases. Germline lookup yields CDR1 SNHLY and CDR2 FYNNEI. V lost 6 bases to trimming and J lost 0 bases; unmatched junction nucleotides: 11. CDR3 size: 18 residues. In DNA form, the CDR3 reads TGTGCCAGCAGGAACACCCAGGGACAGGGTGCGAACACCGGGGAGCTGTTTTTT. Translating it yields CASRNTQGQGANTGELFF.

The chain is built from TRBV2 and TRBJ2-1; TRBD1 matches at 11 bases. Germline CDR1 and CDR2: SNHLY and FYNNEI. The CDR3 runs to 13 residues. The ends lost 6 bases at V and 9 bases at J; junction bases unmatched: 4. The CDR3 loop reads CASSPGQGVEQFF. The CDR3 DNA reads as TGTGCCAGCAGCCCGGGACAGGGGGTTGAGCAGTTCTTC.

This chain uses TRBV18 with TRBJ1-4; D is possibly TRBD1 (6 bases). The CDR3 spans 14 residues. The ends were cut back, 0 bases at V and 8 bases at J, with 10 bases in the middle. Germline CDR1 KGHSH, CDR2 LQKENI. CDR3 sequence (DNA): TGTGCCAGCTCACCACCCGGGGGCAGGGAAAAACTGTTTTTT. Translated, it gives CASSPPGGREKLFF.

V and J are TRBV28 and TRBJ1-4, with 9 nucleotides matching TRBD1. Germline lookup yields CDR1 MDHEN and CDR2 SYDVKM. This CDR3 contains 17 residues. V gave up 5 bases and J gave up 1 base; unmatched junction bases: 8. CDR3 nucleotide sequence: TGTGCCAGCAGTCAACCCGGACAGGGGCGAACTAATGAAAAACTGTTTTTT. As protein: CASSQPGQGRTNEKLFF.

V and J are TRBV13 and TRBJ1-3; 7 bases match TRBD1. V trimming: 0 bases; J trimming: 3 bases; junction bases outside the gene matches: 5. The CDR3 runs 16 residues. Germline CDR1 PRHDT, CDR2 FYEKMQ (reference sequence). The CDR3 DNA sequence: TGTGCCAGCAGCTTAGGACCAGGGGGACTTGGAAACACCATATATTTT. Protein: CASSLGPGGLGNTIYF.

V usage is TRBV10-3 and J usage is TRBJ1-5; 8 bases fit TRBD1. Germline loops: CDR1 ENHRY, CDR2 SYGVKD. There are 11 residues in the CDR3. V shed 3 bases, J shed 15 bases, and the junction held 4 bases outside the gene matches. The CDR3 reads CAISDRGQLHF. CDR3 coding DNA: TGTGCCATCAGTGACAGGGGGCAGTTGCATTTT.

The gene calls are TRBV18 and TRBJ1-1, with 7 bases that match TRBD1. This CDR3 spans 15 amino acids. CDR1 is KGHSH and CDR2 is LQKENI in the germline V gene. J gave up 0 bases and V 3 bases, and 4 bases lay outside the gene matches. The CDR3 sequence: CASSPGQNMNTEAFF. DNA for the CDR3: TGTGCCAGCTCACCGGGACAGAACATGAACACTGAAGCTTTCTTT. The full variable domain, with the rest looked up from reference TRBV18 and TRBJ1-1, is NAGVMQNPRHLVRRRGQEARLRCSPMKGHSHVYWYRQLPEEGLKFMVYLQKENIIDESGMPKERFSAEFPKEGPSILRIQQVVRGDSAAYFCASSPGQNMNTEAFFGQGTRLTVV.

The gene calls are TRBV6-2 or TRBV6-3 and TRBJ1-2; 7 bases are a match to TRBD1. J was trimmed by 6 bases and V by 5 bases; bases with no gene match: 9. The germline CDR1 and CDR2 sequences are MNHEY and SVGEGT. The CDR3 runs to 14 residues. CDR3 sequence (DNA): TGTGCCAGCAGTATCAACAGGGGCCTCCATGGCTACACCTTC. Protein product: CASSINRGLHGYTF.

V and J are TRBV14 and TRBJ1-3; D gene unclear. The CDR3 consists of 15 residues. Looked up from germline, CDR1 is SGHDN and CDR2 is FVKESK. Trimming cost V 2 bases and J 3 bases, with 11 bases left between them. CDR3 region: CASSQSRGYGNTIYF. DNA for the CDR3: TGTGCCAGCAGCCAAAGTAGAGGATATGGAAACACCATATATTTT.

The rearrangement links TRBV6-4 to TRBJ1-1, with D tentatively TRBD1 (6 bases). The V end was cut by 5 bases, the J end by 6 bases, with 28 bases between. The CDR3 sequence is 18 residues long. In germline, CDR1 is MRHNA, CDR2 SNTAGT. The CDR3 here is CASSRFGGRVVASAEAFF. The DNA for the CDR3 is TGTGCCAGCAGTCGGTTTGGGGGCCGGGTTGTAGCGAGCGCTGAAGCTTTCTTT.

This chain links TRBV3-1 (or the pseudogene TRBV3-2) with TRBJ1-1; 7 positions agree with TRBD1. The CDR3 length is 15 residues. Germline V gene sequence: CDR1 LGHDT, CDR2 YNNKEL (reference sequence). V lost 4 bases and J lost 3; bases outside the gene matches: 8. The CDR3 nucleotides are TGTGCCAGCAGCCGCAGGGGGTTGGAGGACACTGAAGCTTTCTTT. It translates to CASSRRGLEDTEAFF.

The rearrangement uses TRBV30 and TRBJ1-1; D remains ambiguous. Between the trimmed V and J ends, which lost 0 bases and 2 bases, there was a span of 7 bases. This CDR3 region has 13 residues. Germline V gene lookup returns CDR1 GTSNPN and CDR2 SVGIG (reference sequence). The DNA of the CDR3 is TGTGCCTGGAGTGTGTTAGAAAACACTGAAGCTTTCTTT. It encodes CAWSVLENTEAFF.

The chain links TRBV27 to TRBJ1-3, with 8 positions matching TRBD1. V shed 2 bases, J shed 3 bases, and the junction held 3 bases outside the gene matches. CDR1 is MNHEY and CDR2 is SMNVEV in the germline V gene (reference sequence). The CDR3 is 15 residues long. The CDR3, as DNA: TGTGCCAGCAGTTTAGGCAGGGGGCTTGGAAACACCATATATTTT. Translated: CASSLGRGLGNTIYF.

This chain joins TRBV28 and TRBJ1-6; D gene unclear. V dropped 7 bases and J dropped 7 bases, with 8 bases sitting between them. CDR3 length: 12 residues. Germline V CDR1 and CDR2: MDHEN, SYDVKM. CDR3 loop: CASTAANSPLHF. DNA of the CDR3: TGTGCCAGCACAGCAGCGAATTCACCCCTCCACTTT.

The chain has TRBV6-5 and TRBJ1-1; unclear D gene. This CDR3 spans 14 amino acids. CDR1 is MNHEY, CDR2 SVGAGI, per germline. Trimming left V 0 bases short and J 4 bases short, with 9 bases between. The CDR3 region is CASSYSRGSTEAFF. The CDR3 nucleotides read TGTGCCAGCAGTTACTCGAGAGGTAGCACTGAAGCTTTCTTT.

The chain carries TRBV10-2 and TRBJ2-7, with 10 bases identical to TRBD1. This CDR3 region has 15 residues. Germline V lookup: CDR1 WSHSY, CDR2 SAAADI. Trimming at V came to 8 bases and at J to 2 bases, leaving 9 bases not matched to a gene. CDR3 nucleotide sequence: TGCGCCAGCTGTGGACGACAGGGGGCGACCTACGAGCAGTACTTC. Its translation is CASCGRQGATYEQYF.

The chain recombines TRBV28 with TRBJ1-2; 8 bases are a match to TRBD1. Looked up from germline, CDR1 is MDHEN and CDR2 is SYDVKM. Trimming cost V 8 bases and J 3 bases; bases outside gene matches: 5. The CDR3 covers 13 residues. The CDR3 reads CASGQGAHYGYTF. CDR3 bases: TGTGCCAGCGGGCAGGGGGCACACTATGGCTACACCTTC.

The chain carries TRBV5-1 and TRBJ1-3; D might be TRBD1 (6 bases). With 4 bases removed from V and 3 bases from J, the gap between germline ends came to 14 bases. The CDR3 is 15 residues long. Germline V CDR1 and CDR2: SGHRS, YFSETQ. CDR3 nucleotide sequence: TGCGCCAGCAGCCCACAGGGCACAGGTGGAAACACCATATATTTT. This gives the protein CASSPQGTGGNTIYF.

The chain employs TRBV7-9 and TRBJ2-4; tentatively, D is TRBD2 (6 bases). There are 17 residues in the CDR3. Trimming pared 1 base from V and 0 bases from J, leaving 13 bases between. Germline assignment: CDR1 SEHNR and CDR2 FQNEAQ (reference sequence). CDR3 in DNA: TGTGCCAGCAGCTTAGGGGGACTTGATATAGCCAAAAACATTCAGTACTTC. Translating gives CASSLGGLDIAKNIQYF.

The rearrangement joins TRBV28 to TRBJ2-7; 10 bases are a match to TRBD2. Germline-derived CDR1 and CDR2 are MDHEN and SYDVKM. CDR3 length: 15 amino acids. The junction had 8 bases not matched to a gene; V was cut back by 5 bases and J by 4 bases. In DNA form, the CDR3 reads TGTGCCAGCAGTGCGTCTAGCGGGAGAAAGTACGAGCAGTACTTC. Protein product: CASSASSGRKYEQYF.

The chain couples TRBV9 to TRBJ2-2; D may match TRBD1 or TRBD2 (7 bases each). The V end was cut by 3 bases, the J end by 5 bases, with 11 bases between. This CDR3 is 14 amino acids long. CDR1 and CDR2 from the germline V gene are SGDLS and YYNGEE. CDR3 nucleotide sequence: TGTGCCAGCAGCGGACAGGGAGGGACCGGGGAGCTGTTTTTT. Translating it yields CASSGQGGTGELFF.